This T cell receptor beta chain was documented in a study of response to subunit inactivated influenza vaccine (dated by TCRdb to 2016 to 2019). Turning to the overall study: Deep quantitative T cell receptor repertoire profiling was used in the study to track responses to a trivalent subunit inactivated influenza vaccine.

V is cut back by 3 bases and J by 0 bases, with 3 bases in the junction unmatched. Including the terminal cysteine and phenylalanine, the CDR3 comprises 15 residues. The only DNA kept is the CDR3, 45 bases in frame from the first base. For CDR1 and CDR2, the germline V gene (reference sequence) lists DFQATT and SNEGSKA. This clonotype has just a few counts. The antigen this receptor binds is unknown. Per-nucleotide qualities are absent, and no much larger clonotype sits a single base away. Study-level results and caveats: The authors proposed that each seasonal influenza vaccination may bring in only a limited number of new T cells.

The library was produced with RT-PCR. The reads were generated on an Illumina HiSeq 2500. Starting from the raw public reads, TCRdb applied fastp trimming at Q25, assembled clones with MiXCR and retained in-frame beta chains. Records with the same CDR3 protein are collapsed into one entry carrying the most frequent genes and DNA. Here the sample has about 780,000 distinct CDR3 sequences; about a fifth occur a single time. The ten largest account for roughly a tenth of the sample. The sample in question was PBMCs from blood, obtained 4 to 6 days after vaccination. The origin of this receptor is a man in his fifties who received an inactivated influenza vaccine. Donor details come from another sample of the same person, matched by shared clones. This sequence uses TRBV20-1 and TRBJ1-3, with 9 central nucleotides matching TRBD1. The bases are TGCAGTGCTAGTGGGACAGGGAGCTCTGGAAACACCATATATTTT. Its amino acids are CSASGTGSSGNTIYF.